These 13 T cell receptor beta chains originate from one sample sequenced in a study of T-cell reconstitution after alpha-beta-depleted transplantation in children. Using unique molecular identifiers, the investigators prepared the TCRbeta library. One entry per CDR3 protein results from TCRdb running MiXCR on the PCR reads. The sample gives 200,000 to 300,000 distinct CDR3 sequences, roughly 26% of which show up once; roughly 2.5% is in the top ten. The input for sequencing was PBMCs, taken before TCRalphabeta/CD19-depleted stem cell transplant. Receptors originate from a girl under 10 years old with Fanconi anemia, due to receive a stem cell transplant.

This clonotype was seen repeatedly, ten times or more. The chain links TRBV29-1 to TRBJ2-3, with 7 bases identical to TRBD2. CDR3 length equals 14 residues. Trimming cost V 7 bases and J 3 bases; bases outside gene matches: 10. Germline loops: CDR1 SQVTM, CDR2 ANQGSEA. CDR3 coding DNA: TGCAGCGGGGGGGGTGGCCTACCTACAGATACGCAGTATTTT. It specifies CSGGGGLPTDTQYF.

The rearrangement joins TRBV28 to TRBJ2-5; TRBD1 or TRBD2 may be the D gene (5 bases each). V was clipped by 7 bases and J by 9 bases, with 24 bases between them. Germline loops: CDR1 MDHEN, CDR2 SYDVKM. CDR3 size: 15 residues. CDR3 region: CASTRLRTGPEAQYF. DNA for the CDR3: TGTGCCAGCACCCGACTCCGGACGGGGCCTGAGGCCCAGTACTTC.

This clonotype was counted only a few times. This chain links TRBV20-1 with TRBJ2-7; TRBD1 matches 7 bases. This CDR3 is built from 14 residues. Trimming took 5 bases from V and 1 from J; bases not matched to a gene: 8. Germline V gene sequence: CDR1 DFQATT, CDR2 SNEGSKA (reference sequence). CDR3 DNA: TGCAGTGCTGACCCCGGGACAGTATCCTACGAGCAGTACTTC. Translating it yields CSADPGTVSYEQYF.

This clonotype came up many times. The chain employs TRBV29-1 and TRBJ2-7, with 7 bases matching TRBD1. V was pared by 6 bases and J by 4 bases, with 9 bases of the junction left unmatched. CDR3 length equals 13 residues. Germline CDR1 and CDR2: SQVTM and ANQGSEA. The CDR3 region is CSVSQGSLYEQYF. In DNA form, the CDR3 reads TGCAGCGTGTCACAGGGGTCCCTTTACGAGCAGTACTTC.

This clonotype was found many times. The chain employs TRBV10-3 and TRBJ2-3; 7 nucleotides agree with TRBD2. J lost 0 bases, V lost 3 bases, and 6 bases had no gene match. CDR1 ENHRY and CDR2 SYGVKD come from the germline V gene. There are 16 residues in the CDR3. The CDR3 DNA is TGTGCCATCAGTGACCCCAGGACTAGGAGCACAGATACGCAGTATTTT. This translates into CAISDPRTRSTDTQYF.

This clonotype showed up many times. The chain is built from TRBV25-1 and TRBJ2-2, with D perhaps TRBD1 (6 bases). V was cut by 3 bases and J by 4 bases, with 15 bases left in between. Germline V gene data show CDR1 as MGHDK and CDR2 as SYGVNS. CDR3 length equals 16 residues. As DNA, the CDR3 is TGTGCCAGCAGTGACACACAGGGCGGTGTCACCGGGGAGCTGTTTTTT. It is translated as CASSDTQGGVTGELFF.

This clonotype came up many times. The chain uses TRBV20-1 and TRBJ2-7, with TRBD2 matching 8 bases. CDR1 is DFQATT and CDR2 is SNEGSKA in the germline V gene (reference sequence). This CDR3 is 12 amino acids long. With 5 bases clipped from V and 3 bases from J, the junction kept 3 bases outside the gene matches. The CDR3 DNA reads TGCAGTGCTGTTCGGGGGGGCTACGAGCAGTACTTC. It is translated as CSAVRGGYEQYF.

The V and J genes are TRBV20-1 and TRBJ2-7; D ambiguous. The V and J ends lost 1 base and 2 bases respectively, with 15 bases between them. CDR1 is DFQATT and CDR2 is SNEGSKA in the germline V gene (reference sequence). This CDR3 has 15 amino acids. CDR3 amino acids: CSARATPWGTYEQYF. For the CDR3, the DNA is TGCAGTGCTAGAGCTACTCCCTGGGGAACCTACGAGCAGTACTTC.

This chain uses TRBV10-1 with TRBJ2-7, with 10 positions matching TRBD2. The length of the CDR3 is 13 residues. Germline CDR1 reads WNHNN; CDR2 reads SYGVQD (reference sequence). J lost 6 bases, V lost 2 bases, and 1 base had no gene match. Here the CDR3 reads CASSESGRAEQYF. The CDR3 DNA sequence: TGCGCCAGCAGTGAGAGCGGGAGGGCCGAGCAGTACTTC.

This clonotype was recorded at least ten times. The rearrangement joins TRBV6-5 to TRBJ2-3, with 8 bases identical to TRBD1. J lost 3 bases, V lost 0 bases, and 5 bases had no gene match. Germline V gene lookup returns CDR1 MNHEY and CDR2 SVGAGI. The CDR3 length is 16 residues. The CDR3: CASSYSTGGRTDTQYF. In nucleotides, the CDR3 is TGTGCCAGCAGTTACTCTACAGGGGGAAGGACAGATACGCAGTATTTT.

The V call is TRBV20-1, the J call TRBJ2-3; a possible D gene is TRBD2 (6 bases). V was shortened by 2 bases and J by 0 bases, with 15 bases between the two germline ends. The CDR3 runs to 16 residues. Germline CDR1 is DFQATT and CDR2 is SNEGSKA (reference sequence). The CDR3 coding sequence is TGCAGTGCTAGATCCCAGCGGGCATCTAGCACAGATACGCAGTATTTT. It specifies CSARSQRASSTDTQYF.

V is TRBV20-1 and J is TRBJ1-1, with a possible D match to TRBD1 (5 bases). V was shortened by 8 bases and J by 0 bases, with 19 bases between the two germline ends. In germline, CDR1 is DFQATT, CDR2 SNEGSKA (reference sequence). This CDR3 has 15 residues. The DNA for the CDR3 is TGCAGTTTATCGGGACCGCCGCGATTGAACACTGAAGCTTTCTTT. It yields the protein CSLSGPPRLNTEAFF.

This clonotype showed up many times. The rearrangement links TRBV7-3 to TRBJ2-3; 12 positions match TRBD2. CDR3 length: 16 residues. In germline, CDR1 is SGHTA, CDR2 FQGTGA. V dropped 4 bases and J dropped 4; count of bases not matched to a gene: 6. CDR3 protein: CASSSGTSGLADTQYF. CDR3 sequence (DNA): TGTGCCAGCAGCTCAGGGACTAGCGGGTTAGCAGATACGCAGTATTTT.